This TCR beta chain was sequenced for a study of T cells in Graves' hyperthyroidism and ophthalmopathy. Study details: It was at initial diagnosis, before any treatment, that peripheral blood was collected. Study outcomes and limitations: The model anticipated ophthalmopathy a median about six months pre-onset. A model of 13 V-J features distinguished ophthalmopathy from stable hyperthyroidism.

Researchers took RNA transcripts and amplified the TCR beta CDR3 regions from them. In the first-round RT-PCR of the TCR CDR3, the HTBI primer set was used. TCRdb re-called the multiplex PCR reads through MiXCR, storing one row per CDR3 protein. Of 490,000 or so distinct CDR3 sequences in the sample, less than 25% were seen once. Note on this clonotype: Its target is not known.

Germline V gives CDR1 WNHNN, CDR2 SYGVQD (reference sequence). Losses at the gene ends were 7 bases for V and 8 bases for J; bases not matched to a gene: 17. The CDR3 is 19 amino acids. This rearrangement joins TRBV10-1 to TRBJ2-1, with 16 positions matching TRBD2. Input material: blood. This TCR came from a woman in her sixties or seventies with Graves' ophthalmopathy. CDR3 nucleotide sequence: TGCGCCAGCACGGGAATCCGTGGGACTAGCGGGAGGGCCCTGGATGAGCAGTTCTTC. Its protein is CASTGIRGTSGRALDEQFF.